The source of this T cell receptor (beta chain) is a study of blood T cell repertoires in COVID-19. The wider study: COVID-19 samples collected from the United States, Italy and Spain covered acute and convalescent phases. Sample material is recorded as cDNA or gDNA derived from T cells, B-cell-depleted T cells, or PBMCs.

Source study methods: Reference gene primers were amplified, and this amplification served to estimate nucleated cell counts. Produced via immunoSEQ multiplex PCR; TCRdb's table is partial and in-frame only. V, J and clone size derive from that table, while D and trimming were established from the DNA sequence. The top ten clones hold approximately 8.1% of a sample with 110,000 or so clones, roughly 84% of them seen once. With V trimmed by 5 bases and J by 4 bases, 5 bases remained unmatched. The CDR3 totals 15 residues. Germline CDR1 is SEHNR and CDR2 is FQNEAQ (reference sequence). The rearrangement links TRBV7-9 to TRBJ1-3; 10 nucleotides align to TRBD1. Sequencing input: peripheral blood. This receptor was identified in a woman in her thirties or forties with acute or convalescent COVID-19. The CDR3 nucleotides are TGTGCCAGCAGCGCGGGACAGGGGAACGGAAACACCATATATTTT. This codes for CASSAGQGNGNTIYF.